The 21 T cell receptor beta chains given below trace back to one sample, sequenced in a study of persistence of HIV-infected CD4 T cells. Cells were stimulated with overlapping HIV-1 Gag 15-mer peptides. Sorted nonresponding memory CD4+ T cells were CD40L-negative, CD69-negative, CD45RO-high. The antigens these receptors bind are not known. The immunoSEQ assay was version 4, run in survey mode. Measured with immunoSEQ multiplex PCR; TCRdb has only the in-frame clones, and not every one. The sample has about 40,000 clones, approximately 80% seen once. Sequences were derived from CD4+ T cells sorted from PBMCs after roughly 18-hour stimulation, sampled from a patient who received antiretroviral therapy. These receptors all stem from an adult man with HIV who was CMV-seropositive.

J is TRBJ1-6 and V is TRBV7-6, with 9 bases aligning to TRBD1. Per germline, CDR1 SGHVS and CDR2 FNYEAQ. The CDR3 sequence is 15 residues long. Losses at the gene ends were 5 bases for V and 10 bases for J; bases not matched to a gene: 9. This chain's CDR3 is CASSPLPDRGSPLHF. The DNA of the CDR3 is TGTGCCAGCAGCCCTCTGCCGGACAGGGGCTCACCCCTCCACTTT.

The J gene is TRBJ1-5, the V gene TRBV6-5, with 7 bases aligning to TRBD1. The trim removed 7 bases at V and 6 bases at J, leaving 6 bases unmatched. CDR1 MNHEY and CDR2 SVGAGI come from the germline V gene. The CDR3 length is 13 residues. For the CDR3, the DNA is TGTGCCAGCACCCCCAGGGGGGGTCAGCCCCAGCATTTT. Its protein is CASTPRGGQPQHF.

The rearrangement uses TRBV7-6 and TRBJ2-5; D is possibly TRBD1 or TRBD2 (5 bases each). The germline V gene encodes CDR1 SGHVS and CDR2 FNYEAQ. The length of the CDR3 is 12 residues. V lost 5 bases and J 4 bases, leaving 8 bases between the germline ends. CDR3 residues: CASSPGRETQYF. CDR3 sequence (DNA): TGTGCCAGCAGCCCGGGGCGAGAGACCCAGTACTTC. Complete variable domain (other parts from reference TRBV7-6 and TRBJ2-5): GAGVSQSPRYKVTKRGQDVALRCDPISGHVSLYWYRQALGQGPEFLTYFNYEAQQDKSGLPNDRFSAERPEGSISTLTIQRTEQRDSAMYRCASSPGRETQYFGPGTRLLVL.

Worth noting for this clone: The sample holds other DNA sequences that translate to the same CDR3. The V gene is TRBV27, the J gene TRBJ1-6; unclear D gene. Per germline, CDR1 MNHEY and CDR2 SMNVEV (reference sequence). CDR3 size: 12 residues. V lost 6 bases, J lost 6 bases, and 6 bases lay in between. CDR3: CASSLINSPLHF. The CDR3 DNA sequence: TGTGCCAGCAGCCTGATTAATTCACCCCTCCACTTT.

The rearrangement uses TRBV10-3 and TRBJ2-5; 7 bases align to TRBD1. This CDR3 is built from 15 residues. Germline CDR1 is ENHRY and CDR2 is SYGVKD. V lost 2 bases and J lost 1; bases outside the gene matches: 4. For the CDR3, the DNA is TGTGCCATCAGTGAGAAAAGGGGGCTCCAAGAGACCCAGTACTTC. Protein sequence: CAISEKRGLQETQYF.

V usage is TRBV19 and J usage is TRBJ1-5, with D unclear. Germline CDR1 reads LNHDA; CDR2 reads SQIVND (reference sequence). The V end was cut by 0 bases, the J end by 0 bases, with 12 bases between. This CDR3 is 17 amino acids long. The CDR3 region is CASSIDPRGGSNQPQHF. In DNA form, the CDR3 reads TGTGCCAGTAGTATAGACCCCCGAGGCGGTAGCAATCAGCCCCAGCATTTT.

The chain has TRBV5-6 and TRBJ1-2; tentative D call: TRBD1 (6 bases). This CDR3 is 17 amino acids long. The germline V and J ends were trimmed by 4 bases and 2 bases, with 21 bases remaining between them. In germline, CDR1 is SGHDT, CDR2 YYEEEE. CDR3 residues: CASSRPRRAGGNYGYTF. CDR3 DNA sequence: TGTGCCAGCAGCCGACCCCGACGTGCCGGGGGCAACTATGGCTACACCTTC.

CDR3 protein: CATSEDSLGLAGDTQYF. In DNA, the CDR3 is TGTGCCACCAGTGAGGACTCGCTGGGACTAGCGGGAGATACGCAGTATTTT. The chain has TRBV24-1 and TRBJ2-3; TRBD2 agrees at 12 bases. The CDR3 spans 17 residues. Germline CDR1 is KGHDR and CDR2 is SFDVKD. Unmatched junction bases numbered 9, after V lost 4 bases and J lost 5 bases.

The J gene is TRBJ2-7, the V gene TRBV1; the DNA was not used to check the table's D call, TRBD2. TRBV1 is tagged as a pseudogene. This CDR3 is built from 20 residues. CDR3 nucleotide sequence: TGCACCAGCAGCCAAGATGGGGATGGGGATCGGCGGGAGTTCACCTACGAGCAGTACTTC. This gives the protein CTSSQDGDGDRREFTYEQYF.

The genes are TRBV19 and TRBJ1-3, with TRBD1 identical over 8 bases. The CDR3 totals 14 residues. Germline-derived CDR1 and CDR2 are LNHDA and SQIVND (reference sequence). V gave up 4 bases and J gave up 2 bases; unmatched junction bases: 1. The CDR3 nucleotides read TGTGCCAGTAGTACCAGGGGGCCTGGAAACACCATATATTTT. The encoded protein is CASSTRGPGNTIYF.

The rearrangement uses TRBV10-3 and TRBJ1-1; D gene ambiguous. The germline CDR1 and CDR2 sequences are ENHRY and SYGVKD. The CDR3 loop spans 14 amino acids. V was shortened by 3 bases and J by 6 bases, with 14 bases between the two germline ends. The DNA for the CDR3 is TGTGCCATCAGTGACGGACTGCGGGGTCCTGAAGCTTTCTTT. Translating it yields CAISDGLRGPEAFF.

This clone was recorded only once. The chain combines TRBV6-5 with TRBJ2-2, with D maybe TRBD1 (6 bases). The CDR3 consists of 14 residues. Germline V gene data show CDR1 as MNHEY and CDR2 as SVGAGI. V lost 6 bases, J lost 1 base, and 9 bases lay in between. As DNA, the CDR3 is TGTGCCAGCAGCGTGGACAGGAACACCGGGGAGCTGTTTTTT. Translated: CASSVDRNTGELFF.

This rearrangement joins TRBV10-3 to TRBJ1-1; D is undetermined. The CDR3 has 11 residues. V was shortened by 10 bases and J by 1 base, with 7 bases between the two germline ends. Germline-derived CDR1 and CDR2 are ENHRY and SYGVKD. CDR3 bases: TGTGCCACCTCCTGGAACACTGAAGCTTTCTTT. Amino acid sequence: CATSWNTEAFF.

The chain couples TRBV9 to TRBJ1-2; a possible D gene is TRBD1 (5 bases). Germline CDR1 SGDLS, CDR2 YYNGEE. V was pared by 4 bases and J by 0 bases, with 19 bases between. This CDR3 spans 17 amino acids. CDR3 amino acids: CASSLEGNSLSNYGYTF. The CDR3 DNA reads TGTGCCAGCAGCCTGGAGGGGAACAGCCTCTCTAACTATGGCTACACCTTC.

The chain couples TRBV7-9 to TRBJ2-5; 14 bases align to TRBD2. The J segment lost 6 bases and the V segment lost 5 bases, leaving 5 bases of the junction unmatched. Germline values: CDR1 SEHNR, CDR2 FQNEAQ (reference sequence). The CDR3 sequence is 15 residues long. CDR3 in DNA: TGTGCCAGCAGCATCGGACTAGCGGGGGGAAAGACCCAGTACTTC. It yields the protein CASSIGLAGGKTQYF.

The CDR3 protein is CASRVTGTGEQYF. The CDR3 DNA is TGTGCCAGCAGGGTGACAGGCACCGGCGAGCAGTACTTC. The genes are TRBV2 and TRBJ2-7; TRBD1 might be the D (6 bases). V was trimmed by 6 bases and J by 6 bases, leaving 15 bases between them. The CDR3 covers 13 residues. Germline CDR1 is SNHLY and CDR2 is FYNNEI.

The chain recombines TRBV5-8 with TRBJ2-7; D is possibly TRBD2 (6 bases). The V end was cut by 4 bases, the J end by 5 bases, with 19 bases between. The CDR3 length is 15 residues. CDR1 SGHTS and CDR2 YDEGEE come from the germline V gene. This CDR3 reads CASSPWRGRLNEQYF. The CDR3 DNA sequence: TGTGCCAGCAGCCCGTGGCGGGGACGTTTAAACGAGCAGTACTTC.

The chain recombines TRBV4-1 with TRBJ2-2; 10 bases match TRBD1. CDR1 and CDR2 (germline): MGHRA, YSYEKL. With V trimmed by 0 bases and J by 4 bases, 2 bases remained unmatched. This CDR3 is built from 16 residues. The CDR3 loop is CASSQERTGGTGELFF. The CDR3 coding sequence is TGCGCCAGCAGCCAAGAGAGGACAGGGGGCACCGGGGAGCTGTTTTTT.

The chain combines TRBV25-1 with TRBJ1-1; no firm D call. Trimming shortened V by 2 bases and J by 9 bases, and 16 bases separated the two germline ends. Germline-derived CDR1 and CDR2 are MGHDK and SYGVNS. The CDR3 contains 14 residues. The CDR3 nucleotides are TGTGCCAGCAGTGAAACCTCCCTGGACCGTAAAGCTTTCTTT. As protein: CASSETSLDRKAFF.

This clone was picked up a small number of times. The chain employs TRBV27 and TRBJ1-4; the D gene is possibly TRBD1 (6 bases). The CDR3 spans 14 residues. Trimming cost V 4 bases and J 2 bases, with 8 bases left between them. Per germline, CDR1 MNHEY and CDR2 SMNVEV (reference sequence). In DNA form, the CDR3 reads TGTGCCAGCAGTTGGACAGCTACTAATGAAAAACTGTTTTTT. This translates into CASSWTATNEKLFF.

The chain recombines TRBV24-1 with TRBJ2-5; D gene uncertain. Germline loops: CDR1 KGHDR, CDR2 SFDVKD. Trimming removed 2 bases from V and 2 bases from J, with 8 bases in between. The CDR3 is 14 residues long. The chain's CDR3 is CATSDSSLQETQYF. CDR3 coding DNA: TGTGCCACCAGTGATTCGAGTTTACAAGAGACCCAGTACTTC.